The sequence of this TCR beta chain was determined in a study of blood T cell repertoires in COVID-19. About the study: The analysed material was cDNA or gDNA that came from T cells, B-cell-depleted T cells, or PBMCs.

Germline-derived CDR1 and CDR2 are SEHNR and FQNEAQ (reference sequence). V was trimmed by 5 bases and J by 6 bases, leaving 16 bases between them. The CDR3 is made up of 15 amino acids. As originally analysed: Amplification with reference gene primers provided the estimates of nucleated cell counts. Produced via immunoSEQ multiplex PCR; TCRdb's table is partial and in-frame only. Clone size and the V and J calls come from that table; the DNA yielded D and trimming. The sample carries over 150,000 clones, approximately 90% recorded once. Sequencing was performed on peripheral blood. The chain joins TRBV7-9 to TRBJ2-2, with D possibly TRBD2 on 6 matching bases. The clonotype originates from a woman in her late teens or twenties who had recovered from COVID-19. The CDR3 loop reads CASSPLAGRSGELFF. In nucleotides, the CDR3 is TGTGCCAGCAGCCCTCTGGCAGGGAGGTCCGGGGAGCTGTTTTTT.